These 26 T cell receptor beta chains share one sample of origin, sequenced in a study of blood T cell repertoires in COVID-19. TCRdb keeps only in-frame clones here, not all; method: immunoSEQ multiplex PCR. Of 200,000 to 250,000 clones in the sample, 80% are singletons; the top ten hold about 13%. Input material: peripheral blood. These receptors were obtained from a human donor in a cohort sampled during active COVID-19.

In this sample, this clone turned up once. The chain uses TRBV5-6 and TRBJ2-1; D is perhaps TRBD2 (6 bases). In germline, CDR1 is SGHDT, CDR2 YYEEEE. The CDR3 has 12 amino acids. Trimming shortened V by 2 bases and J by 12 bases, and 12 bases separated the two germline ends. The CDR3 is CASSLGGTPQFF. The CDR3 DNA sequence: TGTGCCAGCAGCTTAGGCGGGACTCCGCAGTTCTTC. The variable domain in full, completed from reference TRBV5-6 and TRBJ2-1, reads DAGVTQSPTHLIKTRGQQVTLRCSPKSGHDTVSWYQQALGQGPQFIFQYYEEEERQRGNFPDRFSGHQFPNYSSELNVNALLLGDSALYLCASSLGGTPQFFGPGTRLTVL.

The table lists this clone with a few counts. The J gene is TRBJ1-6, the V gene TRBV7-9; TRBD1 might be the D (6 bases). Per the germline V gene, CDR1 is SEHNR and CDR2 is FQNEAQ (reference sequence). CDR3 length equals 15 residues. The V end lost 5 bases, the J end lost 6 bases, and 14 bases lay between the germline ends. The CDR3 sequence: CASSPGQLGNSPLHF. The CDR3 DNA reads TGTGCCAGCAGCCCTGGACAGTTGGGTAATTCACCCCTCCACTTT.

The gene calls are TRBV20-1 and TRBJ1-1; D gene unclear. With 3 bases removed from V and 7 bases from J, the gap between germline ends came to 6 bases. Germline V CDR1 and CDR2: DFQATT, SNEGSKA (reference sequence). The length of the CDR3 is 10 residues. In DNA form, the CDR3 reads TGCAGTGCTAGGCAGTTTGAAGCTTTCTTT. It is translated as CSARQFEAFF.

The chain has TRBV6-5 and TRBJ1-1; 11 bases are shared with TRBD1. Germline assignment: CDR1 MNHEY and CDR2 SVGAGI. J was trimmed by 11 bases and V by 5 bases; bases with no gene match: 10. This CDR3 spans 14 amino acids. The CDR3 here is CASSSPDRGRFAFF. The CDR3 DNA reads TGTGCCAGCAGTAGCCCGGACAGGGGGCGTTTTGCTTTCTTT.

This clone was detected only a few times. The J gene is TRBJ1-4, the V gene TRBV7-9; a weak D match, TRBD1 (6 bases). CDR1 and CDR2 from the germline V gene are SEHNR and FQNEAQ (reference sequence). Trimming removed 5 bases at V and 8 bases at J, with 18 bases between. CDR3 length: 15 residues. CDR3 sequence reads: CASSNRVGVEEKLFF. The CDR3, as DNA: TGTGCCAGCAGCAACAGGGTGGGGGTAGAAGAAAAACTGTTTTTT.

V and J are TRBV28 and TRBJ1-2; D ambiguous. Germline assignment: CDR1 MDHEN and CDR2 SYDVKM. There are 10 residues in the CDR3. Deletions cut 9 bases from V and 6 bases from J, with 8 bases between. The DNA of the CDR3 is TGTGCCAGGCGGGCACATGGCTACACCTTC. Translating it yields CARRAHGYTF.

J is TRBJ1-1 and V is TRBV14; D is unresolved. The CDR3 is 14 amino acids. Germline CDR1 is SGHDN and CDR2 is FVKESK. V was trimmed by 3 bases and J by 4 bases, leaving 12 bases between them. The CDR3 spells CASSQSSQRTEAFF. CDR3 DNA sequence: TGTGCCAGCAGCCAGAGTAGCCAGCGCACTGAAGCTTTCTTT. Filled out from reference TRBV14 and TRBJ1-1, the complete variable domain reads EAGVTQFPSHSVIEKGQTVTLRCDPISGHDNLYWYRRVMGKEIKFLLHFVKESKQDESGMPNNRFLAERTGGTYSTLKVQPAELEDSGVYFCASSQSSQRTEAFFGQGTRLTVV.

The chain combines TRBV2 with TRBJ1-5, with 9 bases aligning to TRBD1. Germline trimming cut 6 bases from V and 7 bases from J; bases unmatched to any gene: 13. The CDR3 sequence is 16 residues long. Germline values: CDR1 SNHLY, CDR2 FYNNEI. The CDR3 DNA sequence: TGTGCCAGCAGCCTAGTGGGGACAGGGAGGAACCAGCCCCAGCATTTT. Encoded protein: CASSLVGTGRNQPQHF.

The rearrangement joins TRBV28 to TRBJ2-7; D might be TRBD1 (6 bases). There are 13 residues in the CDR3. Germline V gene sequence: CDR1 MDHEN, CDR2 SYDVKM. V shed 7 bases and J shed 3 bases, with 13 bases lying between them. The CDR3 loop is CASIGGGFYEQYF. CDR3 bases: TGTGCCAGCATAGGGGGTGGCTTCTACGAGCAGTACTTC.

The chain carries TRBV2 and TRBJ1-4, with 9 bases matching TRBD1. V lost 0 bases and J lost 10; bases outside the gene matches: 6. The CDR3 contains 15 residues. The germline V gene has CDR1 SNHLY and CDR2 FYNNEI. The CDR3 DNA sequence: TGTGCCAGCAGTGAAGCCCGGGACAGGGCGGCAAAACTGTTTTTT. Translating it yields CASSEARDRAAKLFF.

This chain joins TRBV7-9 and TRBJ1-4; D possibly corresponds to TRBD1 (6 bases). CDR1 and CDR2 from the germline V gene are SEHNR and FQNEAQ (reference sequence). V lost 4 bases and J 7 bases, leaving 16 bases between the germline ends. The CDR3 is made up of 15 amino acids. The CDR3: CASSSDMGASEKLFF. CDR3 nucleotides: TGTGCCAGCAGCTCAGACATGGGGGCAAGTGAAAAACTGTTTTTT.

The count of this clone is one. The V call is TRBV4-1, the J call TRBJ2-3, with a weak D call TRBD2 (7 bases). The germline gives CDR1 MGHRA, CDR2 YSYEKL. Trimming pared 0 bases from V and 3 bases from J, leaving 16 bases between. The CDR3 spans 17 residues. The CDR3: CASSQDGGLLETDTQYF. DNA of the CDR3: TGCGCCAGCAGCCAAGACGGGGGGCTTCTCGAGACAGATACGCAGTATTTT.

This sequence joins TRBV5-6 and TRBJ1-4, with a weak D call TRBD1 (6 bases). V was shortened by 0 bases and J by 8 bases, with 11 bases between the two germline ends. CDR3 length: 14 residues. Germline assignment: CDR1 SGHDT and CDR2 YYEEEE. The CDR3 DNA is TGTGCCAGCAGCTTGGCCAGGGGTGCGGAAAAACTGTTTTTT. Translated, it gives CASSLARGAEKLFF. The full variable domain, its missing parts supplied by reference TRBV5-6 and TRBJ1-4, is DAGVTQSPTHLIKTRGQQVTLRCSPKSGHDTVSWYQQALGQGPQFIFQYYEEEERQRGNFPDRFSGHQFPNYSSELNVNALLLGDSALYLCASSLARGAEKLFFGSGTQLSVL.

This chain connects TRBV7-9 to TRBJ2-5; D is possibly TRBD1 (6 bases). The V end was cut by 2 bases, the J end by 5 bases, with 15 bases between. CDR3 length: 15 residues. The germline V gene has CDR1 SEHNR and CDR2 FQNEAQ (reference sequence). The CDR3: CASSLNRQVVETQYF. The CDR3 nucleotides read TGTGCCAGCAGCTTAAATCGACAGGTCGTTGAGACCCAGTACTTC.

The rearrangement links TRBV15 to TRBJ1-5; the match to TRBD1 covers 9 bases. The CDR3 is 15 residues long. Germline trimming cut 0 bases from V and 6 bases from J; bases unmatched to any gene: 3. Germline loops: CDR1 LNHNV, CDR2 YYDKDF (reference sequence). CDR3 in amino acids: CATSRDGTGTQPQHF. The CDR3 nucleotides read TGTGCCACCAGCAGAGACGGGACAGGGACTCAGCCCCAGCATTTT.

CDR3 in amino acids: CASSYSGTGGSFTEAFF. The CDR3 coding sequence is TGTGCCAGCAGTTACTCCGGGACAGGGGGCTCTTTTACTGAAGCTTTCTTT. The chain carries TRBV6-2 or TRBV6-3 and TRBJ1-1; TRBD1 agrees at 12 bases. The CDR3 consists of 17 residues. Germline CDR1 MNHEY, CDR2 SVGEGT. V gave up 0 bases and J gave up 5 bases; unmatched junction bases: 7.

The chain employs TRBV2 and TRBJ2-7, with 7 positions matching TRBD1. CDR3 length equals 14 residues. V shed 6 bases and J 3 bases; nucleotides not matched to a gene: 8. The V gene's germline CDR1 is SNHLY and CDR2 FYNNEI. The DNA for the CDR3 is TGTGCCAGCAGACTACAGGGGCCCCTCTACGAGCAGTACTTC. Translation: CASRLQGPLYEQYF.

V is TRBV6-1 and J is TRBJ2-7, with D perhaps TRBD1 (6 bases). CDR1 is MNHNS, CDR2 SASEGT, per germline. The CDR3 loop spans 14 amino acids. With 1 base removed from V and 6 bases from J, the gap between germline ends came to 13 bases. In DNA form, the CDR3 reads TGTGCCAGCAGTGAAGGGGGACAATGGGGCGAGCAGTACTTC. Translating it yields CASSEGGQWGEQYF.

This sequence joins TRBV24-1 and TRBJ1-4, with D possibly TRBD1 on 5 matching bases. The germline gives CDR1 KGHDR, CDR2 SFDVKD. V was trimmed by 2 bases and J by 0 bases, leaving 12 bases between them. The CDR3 covers 17 residues. The CDR3: CATSDSTGIATNEKLFF. CDR3 nucleotide sequence: TGTGCCACCAGTGATTCTACAGGCATTGCAACTAATGAAAAACTGTTTTTT.

V and J are TRBV7-8 and TRBJ1-5, with a weak D call TRBD1 (6 bases). Trimming shortened V by 2 bases and J by 4 bases, and 15 bases separated the two germline ends. Germline values: CDR1 SGHVS, CDR2 FQNEAQ. The CDR3 spans 16 residues. The CDR3, as DNA: TGTGCCAGCAGCTTATCTCGTACAGGGTTAAATCAGCCCCAGCATTTT. Translated: CASSLSRTGLNQPQHF.

This CDR3 is CASTPRGGLAYEQYF. DNA of the CDR3: TGTGCCAGCACCCCGAGGGGGGGGTTAGCCTACGAGCAGTACTTC. The chain is built from TRBV11-2 and TRBJ2-7, with D possibly TRBD2 on 7 matching bases. This CDR3 contains 15 residues. Between the trimmed V and J ends, which lost 7 bases and 2 bases, there was a span of 18 bases. Per germline, CDR1 SGHAT and CDR2 FQNNGV.

This chain links TRBV19 with TRBJ1-1, with no clear D. Germline-derived CDR1 and CDR2 are LNHDA and SQIVND (reference sequence). The ends were cut back, 6 bases at V and 0 bases at J, with 5 bases in the middle. The CDR3 totals 12 residues. CDR3 amino acids: CASSQLNTEAFF. The CDR3 nucleotides read TGTGCCAGTAGCCAGTTGAACACTGAAGCTTTCTTT.

The chain joins TRBV18 to TRBJ1-4, with a weak D call TRBD1 (5 bases). The V gene lost 5 bases and the J gene lost 6 bases, with 13 bases spanning the gap. The CDR3 is 14 residues long. CDR1 and CDR2 from the germline V gene are KGHSH and LQKENI. The CDR3 protein is CASSSSGGDEKLFF. The CDR3 region has the DNA TGTGCCAGCTCATCAAGCGGGGGGGATGAAAAACTGTTTTTT.

This clone was seen a few times. The gene calls are TRBV27 and TRBJ2-1, with 7 bases that match TRBD2. The ends lost 0 bases at V and 7 bases at J; junction bases unmatched: 6. CDR1 and CDR2 (germline): MNHEY, SMNVEV (reference sequence). The CDR3 runs 15 residues. For the CDR3, the DNA is TGTGCCAGCAGTTTATCGGGAGGGCCTTTTAATGAGCAGTTCTTC. It specifies CASSLSGGPFNEQFF.

This chain uses TRBV29-1 with TRBJ1-2, with 7 positions matching TRBD1. The germline gives CDR1 SQVTM, CDR2 ANQGSEA. V lost 6 bases and J lost 6; bases outside the gene matches: 13. The CDR3 contains 14 residues. The CDR3 DNA follows: TGCAGCGTGGAACCTGGGACAGCCGGCAATGGCTACACCTTC. It specifies CSVEPGTAGNGYTF.

The V and J genes are TRBV10-3 and TRBJ2-3, with 8 bases that match TRBD2. Germline V CDR1 and CDR2: ENHRY, SYGVKD. V shed 0 bases and J 5 bases; nucleotides not matched to a gene: 7. The CDR3 has 16 residues. The CDR3 is CAISESTGLAIDTQYF. CDR3 in DNA: TGTGCCATCAGTGAGTCGACAGGACTAGCAATAGATACGCAGTATTTT.